These T cell receptor beta chains were read from a single sample in a study of shared clonotypes between healthy human individuals. The protocol was immunoSEQ multiplex PCR, while the TCRdb copy is restricted to in-frame clones and leaves out a portion. The data show about 1,500,000 clones, about 96% seen once. Sequencing input: naive CD4+ T cells sorted from blood. These receptor sequences come from a man aged 30 to 39 in good health. The CDR3 runs from the conserved cysteine through the conserved F or W. Each record gives: J gene, D gene, clone size, V gene, CDR3 protein, CDR3 DNA. The D gene is left open where the match is weak. Clone size, where shown, is once, few, many, or a class for clones that have expanded.

j_call: TRBJ2-2; d_call: NA; clone_size: NA; v_call: TRBV7-8; cdr3_aa: CASSLNTGELFF; cdr3_nt: TGTGCCAGCAGCTTAAACACCGGGGAGCTGTTTTTT
j_call: TRBJ2-5; d_call: NA; clone_size: NA; v_call: TRBV18; cdr3_aa: CASSPTIQETQYF; cdr3_nt: TGTGCCAGCTCACCAACGATTCAAGAGACCCAGTACTTC
j_call: TRBJ2-5; d_call: TRBD1; clone_size: NA; v_call: TRBV14; cdr3_aa: CASSQAGQGWEETQYF; cdr3_nt: TGTGCCAGCAGCCAAGCGGGACAGGGTTGGGAAGAGACCCAGTACTTC
j_call: TRBJ2-5; d_call: TRBD1; clone_size: NA; v_call: TRBV10-3; cdr3_aa: CAIRGTGWEETQYF; cdr3_nt: TGTGCCATCAGGGGGACAGGGTGGGAAGAGACCCAGTACTTC
j_call: TRBJ2-1; d_call: TRBD2; clone_size: NA; v_call: TRBV25-1; cdr3_aa: CASSLASGSLEQFF; cdr3_nt: TGTGCCAGCAGCTTAGCTAGCGGGAGTCTTGAGCAGTTCTTC
j_call: TRBJ2-1; d_call: NA; clone_size: NA; v_call: TRBV2; cdr3_aa: CASMRRSKSSYNEQFF; cdr3_nt: TGTGCCAGCATGAGACGATCAAAAAGCTCCTACAATGAGCAGTTCTTC
j_call: TRBJ1-5; d_call: TRBD1; clone_size: NA; v_call: TRBV9; cdr3_aa: CANSVATGTGPQHF; cdr3_nt: TGTGCCAACAGCGTAGCTACCGGGACAGGCCCCCAGCATTTT
j_call: TRBJ1-4; d_call: NA; clone_size: NA; v_call: TRBV5-1; cdr3_aa: CASSLQGPNEKLFF; cdr3_nt: TGCGCCAGCAGCTTGCAAGGCCCTAATGAAAAACTGTTTTTT
j_call: TRBJ2-4; d_call: NA; clone_size: few; v_call: TRBV6-1; cdr3_aa: CASSANMEANIQYF; cdr3_nt: TGTGCCAGCAGTGCAAACATGGAGGCAAACATTCAGTACTTC
j_call: TRBJ2-7; d_call: NA; clone_size: NA; v_call: TRBV5-8; cdr3_aa: CASSQDSYSYEQYF; cdr3_nt: TGTGCCAGCAGCCAGGACAGCTACTCCTACGAGCAGTACTTC
j_call: TRBJ2-1; d_call: TRBD1; clone_size: NA; v_call: TRBV7-9; cdr3_aa: CASSLLTGLFYNEQFF; cdr3_nt: TGTGCCAGCAGCCTGCTGACAGGGCTTTTCTACAATGAGCAGTTCTTC
j_call: TRBJ1-2; d_call: NA; clone_size: NA; v_call: TRBV2; cdr3_aa: CASSSMGQPGYGYTF; cdr3_nt: TGTGCCAGCAGCTCAATGGGGCAGCCTGGCTATGGCTACACCTTC
j_call: TRBJ2-3; d_call: NA; clone_size: NA; v_call: TRBV5-1; cdr3_aa: CASRLRETGEGNTQYF; cdr3_nt: TGCGCCAGCAGGCTGAGGGAGACAGGGGAGGGGAATACGCAGTATTTT
j_call: TRBJ2-1; d_call: NA; clone_size: NA; v_call: TRBV18; cdr3_aa: CASSLSSGGASYNEQFF; cdr3_nt: TGTGCCAGCTCACTCAGCTCCGGGGGAGCCTCCTACAATGAGCAGTTCTTC
j_call: TRBJ2-7; d_call: NA; clone_size: once; v_call: TRBV10-1; cdr3_aa: CASSATWPANEQYF; cdr3_nt: TGCGCCAGCAGTGCGACTTGGCCGGCGAACGAGCAGTACTTC
j_call: TRBJ2-5; d_call: TRBD2; clone_size: NA; v_call: TRBV5-1; cdr3_aa: CASSTGLAGGSETQYF; cdr3_nt: TGCGCCAGCAGCACCGGACTAGCGGGAGGCTCGGAGACCCAGTACTTC
j_call: TRBJ2-3; d_call: TRBD2; clone_size: NA; v_call: TRBV7-6; cdr3_aa: CASSLVVAGYTDTQYF; cdr3_nt: TGTGCCAGCAGCTTAGTGGTAGCGGGATACACAGATACGCAGTATTTT
j_call: TRBJ2-1; d_call: NA; clone_size: NA; v_call: TRBV7-3; cdr3_aa: CASSLSSVGGGYNEQFF; cdr3_nt: TGTGCCAGCAGCTTAAGCTCGGTGGGAGGAGGGTACAATGAGCAGTTCTTC
j_call: TRBJ2-7; d_call: TRBD1; clone_size: NA; v_call: TRBV6-5; cdr3_aa: CASSYPDRGKNEQYF; cdr3_nt: TGTGCCAGCAGTTACCCGGACAGGGGGAAGAACGAGCAGTACTTC
j_call: TRBJ2-7; d_call: TRBD1; clone_size: NA; v_call: TRBV7-3; cdr3_aa: CASSILDGGTGEQYF; cdr3_nt: TGTGCCAGCAGCATATTGGATGGGGGGACAGGCGAGCAGTACTTC
j_call: TRBJ1-1; d_call: NA; clone_size: NA; v_call: TRBV7-9; cdr3_aa: CASSVGQYVTEAFF; cdr3_nt: TGTGCCAGCAGCGTCGGACAGTACGTCACTGAAGCTTTCTTT
j_call: TRBJ1-1; d_call: NA; clone_size: NA; v_call: TRBV7-2; cdr3_aa: CASSSISPIGGTEAFF; cdr3_nt: TGTGCCAGCAGCTCTATTAGTCCGATTGGGGGGACTGAAGCTTTCTTT
j_call: TRBJ2-3; d_call: NA; clone_size: few; v_call: TRBV25-1; cdr3_aa: CASRARDTQYF; cdr3_nt: TGTGCCAGCAGGGCTCGGGATACGCAGTATTTT
j_call: TRBJ2-7; d_call: NA; clone_size: NA; v_call: TRBV2; cdr3_aa: CASTDAAYNYEQYF; cdr3_nt: TGTGCCAGCACCGACGCGGCATACAACTACGAGCAGTACTTC
j_call: TRBJ2-2; d_call: TRBD1; clone_size: NA; v_call: TRBV10-3; cdr3_aa: CAIRQGSTGELFF; cdr3_nt: TGTGCCATCAGACAGGGGAGCACCGGGGAGCTGTTTTTT
j_call: TRBJ2-2; d_call: NA; clone_size: NA; v_call: TRBV4-1; cdr3_aa: CASSQDGWGAGANTGELFF; cdr3_nt: TGCGCCAGCAGCCAAGATGGCTGGGGAGCCGGCGCGAACACCGGGGAGCTGTTTTTT
j_call: TRBJ2-1; d_call: TRBD1; clone_size: NA; v_call: TRBV29-1; cdr3_aa: CSVELAGTGGPSYNEQFF; cdr3_nt: TGCAGCGTTGAATTAGCCGGGACAGGGGGCCCCTCCTACAATGAGCAGTTCTTC
j_call: TRBJ1-2; d_call: TRBD1; clone_size: NA; v_call: TRBV10-3; cdr3_aa: CAISELMTGSDYTF; cdr3_nt: TGTGCCATCAGTGAGCTCATGACAGGGTCAGACTACACCTTC
j_call: TRBJ2-5; d_call: NA; clone_size: NA; v_call: TRBV5-1; cdr3_aa: CASSLAGGQGQETQYF; cdr3_nt: TGCGCCAGCAGCTTGGCAGGGGGGCAGGGTCAAGAGACCCAGTACTTC
j_call: TRBJ1-4; d_call: NA; clone_size: NA; v_call: TRBV29-1; cdr3_aa: CSVEDRGEKLFF; cdr3_nt: TGCAGCGTTGAAGATCGCGGTGAAAAACTGTTTTTT
j_call: TRBJ2-7; d_call: NA; clone_size: NA; v_call: TRBV28; cdr3_aa: CASSSLTGDSYEQYF; cdr3_nt: TGTGCCAGCAGTTCCCTGACAGGCGACTCCTACGAGCAGTACTTC
j_call: TRBJ2-3; d_call: TRBD2; clone_size: NA; v_call: TRBV9; cdr3_aa: CASSVAPSGRVSTDTQYF; cdr3_nt: TGTGCCAGCAGCGTAGCCCCTAGCGGGAGGGTGAGCACAGATACGCAGTATTTT
j_call: TRBJ1-1; d_call: NA; clone_size: NA; v_call: TRBV28; cdr3_aa: CASSLPSGTEAFF; cdr3_nt: TGTGCCAGCAGTTTGCCGTCGGGCACTGAAGCTTTCTTT
j_call: TRBJ1-2; d_call: TRBD1; clone_size: NA; v_call: TRBV28; cdr3_aa: CASSQGQGTGGYTF; cdr3_nt: TGTGCCAGCAGTCAGGGACAGGGGACGGGCGGCTACACCTTC
j_call: TRBJ2-7; d_call: NA; clone_size: NA; v_call: TRBV10-3; cdr3_aa: CAIGAGVEQYF; cdr3_nt: TGTGCCATCGGGGCAGGCGTCGAGCAGTACTTC
j_call: TRBJ2-7; d_call: NA; clone_size: NA; v_call: TRBV27; cdr3_aa: CAEVEPLPPGLGAENYEQYF; cdr3_nt: TGTGCCGAAGTAGAACCCCTACCGCCAGGACTGGGGGCCGAAAACTACGAGCAGTACTTC
j_call: TRBJ2-5; d_call: NA; clone_size: few; v_call: TRBV18; cdr3_aa: CASSPPSGETQYF; cdr3_nt: TGTGCCAGCTCACCACCGTCAGGGGAGACCCAGTACTTC
j_call: TRBJ2-2; d_call: NA; clone_size: NA; v_call: TRBV28; cdr3_aa: CASSLGRVKTGELFF; cdr3_nt: TGTGCCAGCAGTTTGGGGCGGGTTAAGACCGGGGAGCTGTTTTTT
j_call: TRBJ1-1; d_call: NA; clone_size: NA; v_call: TRBV5-5; cdr3_aa: CASSLLPDAEAFF; cdr3_nt: TGTGCCAGCAGCTTGCTGCCTGACGCTGAAGCTTTCTTT
j_call: TRBJ2-7; d_call: TRBD1; clone_size: once; v_call: TRBV27; cdr3_aa: CASSPRQGSSYEQYF; cdr3_nt: TGTGCCAGCAGCCCAAGACAGGGGAGCTCCTACGAGCAGTACTTC
j_call: TRBJ2-1; d_call: NA; clone_size: NA; v_call: TRBV11-3; cdr3_aa: CASSGRVSNEQFF; cdr3_nt: TGTGCCAGCAGCGGACGGGTTAGCAATGAGCAGTTCTTC
j_call: TRBJ2-5; d_call: TRBD1; clone_size: NA; v_call: TRBV18; cdr3_aa: CASSPLMTGSETQYF; cdr3_nt: TGTGCCAGCTCACCCCTCATGACAGGGTCAGAGACCCAGTACTTC
j_call: TRBJ1-4; d_call: TRBD1; clone_size: NA; v_call: TRBV30; cdr3_aa: CAWTSDREGEKLFF; cdr3_nt: TGTGCCTGGACCTCGGACAGGGAAGGTGAAAAACTGTTTTTT
j_call: TRBJ2-1; d_call: TRBD2; clone_size: NA; v_call: TRBV7-9; cdr3_aa: CASSLGGLAGDSYNEQFF; cdr3_nt: TGTGCCAGCAGCTTAGGGGGACTAGCGGGAGATTCCTACAATGAGCAGTTCTTC
j_call: TRBJ2-7; d_call: TRBD2; clone_size: NA; v_call: TRBV28; cdr3_aa: CASSPGLAGVYEQYF; cdr3_nt: TGTGCCAGCAGCCCGGGACTAGCGGGAGTCTACGAGCAGTACTTC
j_call: TRBJ2-7; d_call: NA; clone_size: once; v_call: TRBV19; cdr3_aa: CASSDRQNEYEQYF; cdr3_nt: TGTGCCAGTAGTGATAGACAAAACGAATACGAGCAGTACTTC
j_call: TRBJ2-5; d_call: NA; clone_size: once; v_call: TRBV19; cdr3_aa: CASRYQETQYF; cdr3_nt: TGTGCCAGTAGATACCAAGAGACCCAGTACTTC
j_call: TRBJ2-7; d_call: NA; clone_size: once; v_call: TRBV9; cdr3_aa: CASSVDLGAYEQYF; cdr3_nt: TGTGCCAGCAGCGTAGACTTGGGGGCCTACGAGCAGTACTTC
j_call: TRBJ2-3; d_call: TRBD1; clone_size: once; v_call: TRBV4-1; cdr3_aa: CASRVPTGTQYF; cdr3_nt: TGCGCCAGCAGAGTTCCGACAGGGACGCAGTATTTT
j_call: TRBJ1-3; d_call: NA; clone_size: NA; v_call: TRBV9; cdr3_aa: CASSATGSGNTIYF; cdr3_nt: TGTGCCAGCAGCGCGACAGGCTCTGGAAACACCATATATTTT
j_call: TRBJ2-1; d_call: NA; clone_size: NA; v_call: TRBV30; cdr3_aa: CAWSVPGVSSYNEQFF; cdr3_nt: TGTGCCTGGAGTGTACCAGGTGTGAGCTCCTACAATGAGCAGTTCTTC